The 29 T cell receptor beta chains below all came from one sample that was sequenced in a study of beta chain features in type 1 diabetes. Study observations and caveats: There was a moderate but significant shortening of TCRB CDR3s in all four CD4+ subsets of Type 1 diabetes patients.

Expressed TCRB transcripts got sequenced, as all isolated RNA was reverse transcribed. Assay: immunoSEQ multiplex PCR; the TCRdb copy retains only in-frame clones and omits some. This repertoire shows 500,000 to 800,000 clones, 9.5% to 15% found once; its top ten account for approximately 0.11%. Their antigens are not known. The specimen was naive CD4+ T cells from blood. These receptors were obtained from a man aged 25 to 40 with type 1 diabetes.

The chain combines TRBV6-5 with TRBJ2-5; no firm D call. Gene TRBJ2-7 matches the end of the DNA better, so the J call may be wrong. The CDR3 length is 13 residues. Per germline, CDR1 MNHEY and CDR2 SVGAGI. In DNA form, the CDR3 reads TGTGCCAGCAGTTACCATACGGGCTACGAGCAGTACTTC. It encodes CASSYHTGYEQYF.

This clone was detected only a few times. V usage is TRBV18 and J usage is TRBJ2-1; 7 bases map to TRBD1. Per the germline V gene, CDR1 is KGHSH and CDR2 is LQKENI. V lost 4 bases and J lost 1; bases outside the gene matches: 7. CDR3 length: 16 residues. CDR3 amino acids: CASSQGATGSYNEQFF. DNA of the CDR3: TGTGCCAGCTCACAAGGGGCGACAGGGTCCTACAATGAGCAGTTCTTC.

The chain carries TRBV4-3 and TRBJ1-2, with D perhaps TRBD1 (5 bases). Per germline, CDR1 LGHNA and CDR2 YSLEER. V lost 0 bases to trimming and J lost 4 bases, with 12 bases between them. This CDR3 contains 15 residues. In DNA, the CDR3 is TGCGCCAGCAGCCAAGAATTGGACACTTTCTATGGCTACACCTTC. This translates into CASSQELDTFYGYTF.

This chain links TRBV9 with TRBJ2-3, with 7 positions matching TRBD2. Germline V CDR1 and CDR2: SGDLS, YYNGEE. The CDR3 totals 18 residues. J gave up 2 bases and V 0 bases, and 12 bases lay outside the gene matches. CDR3 nucleotides: TGTGCCAGCAGCGTAGTATCGTCGGGGAGGGTGTCCACAGATACGCAGTATTTT. Its translation is CASSVVSSGRVSTDTQYF.

This chain uses TRBV2 with TRBJ1-4; D gene uncertain. The V end lost 6 bases, the J end lost 1 base, and 12 bases lay between the germline ends. From germline, CDR1 is SNHLY and CDR2 FYNNEI. The CDR3 extends over 15 amino acids. CDR3 nucleotide sequence: TGTGCCAGCAGATTCACCGAGCTAACTAATGAAAAACTGTTTTTT. Its translation: CASRFTELTNEKLFF.

Only a few counts were recorded for this clone. This chain connects TRBV18 to TRBJ1-2; possible D gene TRBD1, 6 bases. CDR3 length: 14 residues. CDR1 is KGHSH and CDR2 is LQKENI in the germline V gene. The V end lost 2 bases, the J end lost 4 bases, and 11 bases lay between the germline ends. The DNA of the CDR3 is TGTGCCAGCTCACCAAGGGACACACTCTATGGCTACACCTTC. Translated, it gives CASSPRDTLYGYTF.

This clone was observed a few times. The chain links TRBV7-9 to TRBJ2-7; unclear D gene. CDR1 is SEHNR, CDR2 FQNEAQ, per germline (reference sequence). The CDR3 is made up of 15 amino acids. The V end lost 5 bases, the J end lost 1 base, and 15 bases lay between the germline ends. The CDR3 sequence is CASSPKPDPSYEQYF. The CDR3 coding sequence is TGTGCCAGCAGCCCGAAGCCGGATCCTTCCTACGAGCAGTACTTC.

On this clone: This specimen includes other DNA sequences encoding the same CDR3. This chain connects TRBV13 to TRBJ1-3, with D tentatively TRBD1 (6 bases). Germline lookup yields CDR1 PRHDT and CDR2 FYEKMQ (reference sequence). Trimming cost V 4 bases and J 4 bases, with 11 bases left between them. The CDR3 is made up of 14 amino acids. The DNA of the CDR3 is TGTGCCAGCAGCTCCAGGGGAACAGGAAACACCATATATTTT. Translating it yields CASSSRGTGNTIYF. The full variable domain, completed using reference TRBV13 and TRBJ1-3, is AAGVIQSPRHLIKEKRETATLKCYPIPRHDTVYWYQQGPGQDPQFLISFYEKMQSDKGSIPDRFSAQQFSDYHSELNMSSLELGDSALYFCASSSRGTGNTIYFGEGSWLTVV.

This sequence joins TRBV5-1 and TRBJ2-3, with D possibly being TRBD1 or TRBD2 (5 bases each). V gave up 4 bases and J gave up 3 bases, with 12 bases separating them. Germline V gives CDR1 SGHRS, CDR2 YFSETQ. CDR3 length: 14 amino acids. The chain's CDR3 is CASSPGPGTDTQYF. The CDR3 DNA reads TGCGCCAGCAGCCCGGGACCTGGGACAGATACGCAGTATTTT. Using reference TRBV5-1 and TRBJ2-3 for the parts outside the CDR3, the full variable domain is KAGVTQTPRYLIKTRGQQVTLSCSPISGHRSVSWYQQTPGQGLQFLFEYFSETQRNKGNFPGRFSGRQFSNSRSEMNVSTLELGDSALYLCASSPGPGTDTQYFGPGTRLTVL.

The rearrangement uses TRBV2 and TRBJ1-2; 7 bases are a match to TRBD1. The CDR3 runs to 15 residues. Germline V gene data show CDR1 as SNHLY and CDR2 as FYNNEI. J gave up 4 bases and V 5 bases, and 10 bases lay outside the gene matches. The CDR3 loop is CASSLDRAGGYGYTF. The CDR3 coding sequence is TGTGCCAGCAGTCTTGACAGGGCAGGGGGCTATGGCTACACCTTC.

This chain uses TRBV10-1 with TRBJ2-7; 7 nucleotides match TRBD1. The J segment lost 2 bases and the V segment lost 3 bases, leaving 1 base of the junction unmatched. In germline, CDR1 is WNHNN, CDR2 SYGVQD (reference sequence). CDR3 size: 13 residues. The CDR3 here is CASSEGTAYEQYF. The CDR3 DNA reads as TGCGCCAGCAGTGAAGGGACAGCCTACGAGCAGTACTTC.

This clone was seen a few times. For the CDR3, the DNA is TGTGCCAGCAGCTTGGGGCAGGGGGACGAAAAACTGTTTTTT. It translates to CASSLGQGDEKLFF. The chain employs TRBV5-6 and TRBJ1-4; 7 bases are shared with TRBD1. J gave up 8 bases and V 0 bases, and 4 bases lay outside the gene matches. The CDR3 runs to 14 residues. Germline V CDR1 and CDR2: SGHDT, YYEEEE.

For this clone: Other nucleotide sequences from this sample produce the same CDR3. The V call is TRBV18, the J call TRBJ2-1; 8 positions agree with TRBD2. Trimming cost V 2 bases and J 4 bases; bases outside gene matches: 4. Per germline, CDR1 KGHSH and CDR2 LQKENI. This CDR3 spans 15 amino acids. CDR3 amino acids: CASSPAGGNYNEQFF. For the CDR3, the DNA is TGTGCCAGCTCACCAGCGGGGGGAAATTACAATGAGCAGTTCTTC.

The V gene is TRBV2, the J gene TRBJ1-5; D is ambiguous. Germline V gives CDR1 SNHLY, CDR2 FYNNEI. V gave up 7 bases and J gave up 4 bases, with 14 bases separating them. The CDR3 has 14 residues. In DNA, the CDR3 is TGTGCCAGCACCGATTCCGGGCGGAATCAGCCCCAGCATTTT. It encodes CASTDSGRNQPQHF.

This sequence joins TRBV18 and TRBJ2-5, with a weak D call TRBD1 (6 bases). Trimming took off 4 bases at V and 2 bases at J, with 11 bases between the two ends. CDR3 size: 14 residues. Germline loops: CDR1 KGHSH, CDR2 LQKENI. This CDR3 reads CASSLSQGQETQYF. DNA for the CDR3: TGTGCCAGCTCACTTTCGCAGGGGCAAGAGACCCAGTACTTC.

The genes are TRBV5-4 and TRBJ1-1; D not certain. The CDR3 has 13 amino acids. Germline-derived CDR1 and CDR2 are SGHNT and YYREEE (reference sequence). Trimming left V 4 bases short and J 0 bases short, with 7 bases between. As DNA, the CDR3 is TGTGCCAGCAGCCTTACAGTGAACACTGAAGCTTTCTTT. This encodes CASSLTVNTEAFF. The variable domain in full, with the rest retrieved from reference TRBV5-4 and TRBJ1-1, is ETGVTQSPTHLIKTRGQQVTLRCSSQSGHNTVSWYQQALGQGPQFIFQYYREEENGRGNFPPRFSGLQFPNYSSELNVNALELDDSALYLCASSLTVNTEAFFGQGTRLTVV.

This clone was detected only a few times. The rearrangement joins TRBV9 to TRBJ2-3; 8 bases match TRBD2. There are 14 residues in the CDR3. Unmatched junction bases numbered 2, after V lost 2 bases and J lost 3 bases. Germline values: CDR1 SGDLS, CDR2 YYNGEE. The CDR3 is CASSVSGVTDTQYF. In DNA form, the CDR3 reads TGTGCCAGCAGCGTTAGCGGGGTGACAGATACGCAGTATTTT.

The chain joins TRBV11-2 to TRBJ1-5; TRBD1 matches at 9 bases. This CDR3 region has 14 residues. After removal of 6 bases from V and 6 bases from J, the junction contained 6 bases not matched to a gene. Germline loops: CDR1 SGHAT, CDR2 FQNNGV. CDR3 protein: CASSQDRGIQPQHF. CDR3 coding DNA: TGTGCCAGCAGTCAGGACAGGGGCATTCAGCCCCAGCATTTT.

This clone occurred a few times. V and J are TRBV19 and TRBJ1-2, with D possibly matching TRBD1 (5 bases). Germline values: CDR1 LNHDA, CDR2 SQIVND (reference sequence). The CDR3 spans 13 residues. The V end was cut by 5 bases, the J end by 5 bases, with 12 bases between. CDR3 sequence: CASSPGLQYGYTF. DNA of the CDR3: TGTGCCAGTAGTCCGGGACTGCAATATGGCTACACCTTC.

This clone occurred a few times. The V and J genes are TRBV29-1 and TRBJ1-2; D is uncertain. This CDR3 has 11 residues. Trimming removed 4 bases from V and 10 bases from J, with 13 bases in between. CDR1 SQVTM and CDR2 ANQGSEA come from the germline V gene. CDR3 coding DNA: TGCAGCGTTGGCGCCCCAGATTACTACACCTTC. Translated, it gives CSVGAPDYYTF.

The chain has TRBV7-3 and TRBJ1-6; 8 positions agree with TRBD1. CDR1 SGHTA and CDR2 FQGTGA come from the germline V gene. The length of the CDR3 is 13 residues. V was clipped by 5 bases and J by 13 bases; unmatched bases: 7. Written as DNA, the CDR3 is TGTGCCAGCAGCCCAGGGGGCGCGTCTCCCCTCCACTTT. It specifies CASSPGGASPLHF.

CDR3 residues: CASSLTPVADTQYF. CDR3 DNA sequence: TGTGCCAGCAGCTTGACCCCTGTCGCAGATACGCAGTATTTT. The chain uses TRBV7-9 and TRBJ2-3; D not resolved. The germline CDR1 and CDR2 sequences are SEHNR and FQNEAQ (reference sequence). The V end lost 3 bases, the J end lost 4 bases, and 11 bases lay between the germline ends. There are 14 residues in the CDR3.

The rearrangement links TRBV9 to TRBJ2-5, with D unclear. V was trimmed by 7 bases and J by 5 bases, leaving 9 bases between them. This CDR3 comprises 11 residues. Germline V gene sequence: CDR1 SGDLS, CDR2 YYNGEE. CDR3 nucleotide sequence: TGTGCCAGCGGCGATGGGGAGACCCAGTACTTC. It translates to CASGDGETQYF. The full variable domain, completed using reference TRBV9 and TRBJ2-5, is DSGVTQTPKHLITATGQRVTLRCSPRSGDLSVYWYQQSLDQGLQFLIQYYNGEERAKGNILERFSAQQFPDLHSELNLSSLELGDSALYFCASGDGETQYFGPGTRLLVL.

The gene calls are TRBV15 and TRBJ1-3; D might be TRBD1 (5 bases). Trimming took off 4 bases at V and 8 bases at J, with 18 bases between the two ends. The CDR3 has 15 residues. Germline CDR1 is LNHNV and CDR2 is YYDKDF (reference sequence). The CDR3 sequence: CATSTRLGMGDTIYF. The CDR3, as DNA: TGTGCCACCAGCACGAGACTCGGGATGGGGGACACCATATATTTT.

The chain couples TRBV2 to TRBJ2-5; the D gene is possibly TRBD1 (5 bases). CDR3 length equals 14 residues. Germline V lookup: CDR1 SNHLY, CDR2 FYNNEI. Trimming took off 4 bases at V and 4 bases at J, with 13 bases between the two ends. Here the CDR3 reads CASSGQGLRETQYF. For the CDR3, the DNA is TGTGCCAGCAGTGGGCAGGGTTTAAGAGAGACCCAGTACTTC.

There are a few counts of this clone. The chain combines TRBV4-2 with TRBJ2-7; no firm D call. Germline V gene data show CDR1 as LGHNA and CDR2 as YNFKEQ. Trimming removed 0 bases at V and 6 bases at J, with 18 bases between. This CDR3 comprises 16 residues. CDR3 sequence: CASSQEGRQARGEQYF. For the CDR3, the DNA is TGTGCCAGCAGCCAAGAAGGGCGGCAGGCCCGCGGCGAGCAGTACTTC.

The CDR3 sequence is CSVEPGGDTQYF. CDR3 DNA: TGCAGCGTTGAACCTGGGGGGGATACGCAGTATTTT. The chain links TRBV29-1 to TRBJ2-3, with D maybe TRBD2 (6 bases). Germline lookup yields CDR1 SQVTM and CDR2 ANQGSEA. This CDR3 comprises 12 residues. V was cut by 2 bases and J by 6 bases, with 9 bases left in between.

This clone was seen only a few times. The chain combines TRBV4-3 with TRBJ2-7, with 7 positions matching TRBD1. Germline CDR1 LGHNA, CDR2 YSLEER. The CDR3 runs to 18 residues. V was clipped by 4 bases and J by 2 bases; unmatched bases: 17. The chain's CDR3 is CASSRAHSRDRDTYEQYF. CDR3 sequence (DNA): TGCGCCAGCAGCCGAGCTCATTCTAGGGACAGAGATACCTACGAGCAGTACTTC.

This chain joins TRBV7-6 and TRBJ2-1; 10 bases map to TRBD2. The CDR3 length is 14 residues. Germline CDR1 reads SGHVS; CDR2 reads FNYEAQ. J lost 8 bases, V lost 3 bases, and 4 bases had no gene match. The CDR3 is CASSFQRGGYEQFF. Written as DNA, the CDR3 is TGTGCCAGCAGCTTCCAGCGGGGGGGCTATGAGCAGTTCTTC.